The 10 T cell receptor beta chains below all came from one sample that was sequenced in a study of cytomegalovirus exposure and HLA in healthy donors. In the PCR, 60 Vbeta and 13 Jbeta primers were used. The protocol was immunoSEQ multiplex PCR, while the TCRdb copy is restricted to in-frame clones and leaves out a portion. The data contain fewer than 150,000 clones, 74% of them singletons. Sequencing input: PBMCs. These receptors originate from a woman in her thirties or forties in good health and CMV-seropositive.

The J gene is TRBJ2-2, the V gene TRBV19; 10 nucleotides match TRBD1. V shed 4 bases and J 5 bases; nucleotides not matched to a gene: 7. The CDR3 spans 16 residues. In germline, CDR1 is LNHDA, CDR2 SQIVND (reference sequence). In DNA form, the CDR3 reads TGTGCCAGTAGTAGCCGACAGGGGGCTGGTACCGGGGAGCTGTTTTTT. As protein: CASSSRQGAGTGELFF.

The chain employs TRBV10-3 and TRBJ1-6, with D unclear. This CDR3 has 13 amino acids. Germline loops: CDR1 ENHRY, CDR2 SYGVKD. V was clipped by 11 bases and J by 7 bases, with 15 bases between them. CDR3 DNA: TGTGCCTCCGGTGCGGGATCCAATTCACCCCTCCACTTT. This translates into CASGAGSNSPLHF.

This chain connects TRBV21-1 to TRBJ2-5; the table assigns TRBD2, which was not confirmed against the DNA. TRBV21-1 is annotated as a pseudogene. CDR3 length: 17 amino acids. CDR3 in amino acids: CASSKEGTRDFQETQYF. The DNA of the CDR3 is TGTGCCAGCAGCAAAGAAGGGACGAGGGACTTCCAAGAGACCCAGTACTTC.

The CDR3 DNA is TGTGCCAGTACCATGGGGAGGCTTGACACTGAAGCTTTCTTT. It codes for CASTMGRLDTEAFF. The V gene is TRBV19, the J gene TRBJ1-1; no definite D call. With 7 bases removed from V and 3 bases from J, the gap between germline ends came to 15 bases. The CDR3 spans 14 residues. Germline assignment: CDR1 LNHDA and CDR2 SQIVND (reference sequence).

The gene calls are TRBV4-1 and TRBJ1-2; D remains ambiguous. This CDR3 spans 15 amino acids. Trimming stripped 0 bases from V and 7 bases from J, with 15 bases between. Per germline, CDR1 MGHRA and CDR2 YSYEKL. The CDR3 loop reads CASSQESAGFGGYTF. In DNA form, the CDR3 reads TGCGCCAGCAGCCAAGAGTCCGCGGGTTTCGGTGGCTACACCTTC.

V is TRBV11-2 and J is TRBJ2-4; D ambiguous. Trimming removed 5 bases from V and 6 bases from J, with 11 bases in between. CDR1 is SGHAT, CDR2 FQNNGV, per germline. The CDR3 is 13 residues long. The CDR3 region has the DNA TGTGCCAGCAGCCCTGCGGTCGGAAACATTCAGTACTTC. Residues: CASSPAVGNIQYF.

The chain employs TRBV7-9 and TRBJ2-3; D remains unclear. Trimming cost V 5 bases and J 1 base, with 7 bases left between them. Germline loops: CDR1 SEHNR, CDR2 FQNEAQ (reference sequence). The CDR3 is made up of 13 amino acids. CDR3 nucleotide sequence: TGTGCCAGCAGCCCCGAGGGCACAGATACGCAGTATTTT. This sequence encodes CASSPEGTDTQYF.

The count of this clone is one. This chain uses TRBV2 with TRBJ2-4; TRBD1 matches 8 bases. Per germline, CDR1 SNHLY and CDR2 FYNNEI. This CDR3 region has 16 residues. Germline trimming cut 4 bases from V and 8 bases from J; bases unmatched to any gene: 13. In nucleotides, the CDR3 is TGTGCCAGCAGTGTAGTATTGGGGACAGGCTGGGACATTCAGTACTTC. Protein product: CASSVVLGTGWDIQYF.

The V call is TRBV15, the J call TRBJ2-1; a weak D match, TRBD1 (6 bases). From germline, CDR1 is LNHNV and CDR2 YYDKDF (reference sequence). This CDR3 region has 16 residues. V was shortened by 1 base and J by 2 bases, with 12 bases between the two germline ends. The CDR3 DNA follows: TGTGCCACCAGCAGAGGAGGGGGTCAAACCTACAATGAGCAGTTCTTC. Its translation is CATSRGGGQTYNEQFF.

The gene calls are TRBV5-4 and TRBJ2-5; weak D call: TRBD1 (6 bases). From germline, CDR1 is SGHNT and CDR2 YYREEE (reference sequence). Deletions cut 3 bases from V and 5 bases from J, with 11 bases between. The CDR3 contains 13 residues. In DNA, the CDR3 is TGTGCCAGCAGCTCGCTTGGGGGCGAGACCCAGTACTTC. Protein sequence: CASSSLGGETQYF.